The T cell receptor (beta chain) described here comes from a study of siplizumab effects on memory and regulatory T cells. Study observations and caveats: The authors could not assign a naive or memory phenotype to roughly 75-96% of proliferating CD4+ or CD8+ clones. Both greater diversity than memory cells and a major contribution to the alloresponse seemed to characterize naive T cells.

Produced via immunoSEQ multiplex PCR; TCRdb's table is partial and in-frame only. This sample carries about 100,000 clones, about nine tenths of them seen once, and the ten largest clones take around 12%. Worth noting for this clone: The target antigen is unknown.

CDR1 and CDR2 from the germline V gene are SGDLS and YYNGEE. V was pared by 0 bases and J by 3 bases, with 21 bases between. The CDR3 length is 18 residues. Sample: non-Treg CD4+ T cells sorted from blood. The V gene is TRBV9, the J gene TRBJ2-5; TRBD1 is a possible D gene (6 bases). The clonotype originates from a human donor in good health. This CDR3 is CASSVDSWGRGDEETQYF. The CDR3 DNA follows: TGTGCCAGCAGCGTAGATTCTTGGGGCAGGGGCGACGAAGAGACCCAGTACTTC.